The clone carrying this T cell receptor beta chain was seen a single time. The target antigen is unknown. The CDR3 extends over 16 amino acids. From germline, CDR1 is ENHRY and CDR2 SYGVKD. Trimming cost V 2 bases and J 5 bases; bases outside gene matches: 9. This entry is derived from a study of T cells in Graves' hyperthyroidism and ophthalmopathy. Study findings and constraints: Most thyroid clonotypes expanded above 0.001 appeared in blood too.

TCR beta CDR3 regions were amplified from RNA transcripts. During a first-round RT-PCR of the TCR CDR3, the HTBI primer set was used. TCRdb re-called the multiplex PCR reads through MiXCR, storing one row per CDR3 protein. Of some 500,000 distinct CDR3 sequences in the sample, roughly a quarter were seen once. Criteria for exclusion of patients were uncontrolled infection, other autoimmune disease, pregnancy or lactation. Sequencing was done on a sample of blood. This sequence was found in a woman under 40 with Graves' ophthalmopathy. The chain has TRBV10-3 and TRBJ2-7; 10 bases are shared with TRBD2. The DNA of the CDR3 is TGTGCCATCAGTGAGCGAGCGGGGGGGCGAAAAGACGAGCAGTACTTC. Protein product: CAISERAGGRKDEQYF.